This T cell receptor (beta chain) was sequenced during a study of T cell clonotyping in hematopoietic cell transplantation. Points from the study as a whole: Without cell sorting, CD4 versus CD8 contributions remain unresolved.

The assay was immunoSEQ multiplex PCR, and TCRdb's table has in-frame clones only and misses some. The sample yields more than 10,000 clones, roughly 80% seen once. The V and J ends lost 0 bases and 4 bases respectively, with 7 bases between them. This CDR3 is 13 amino acids long. Germline V lookup: CDR1 SGHDT, CDR2 YYEEEE. Of note for this clone: What it binds is not known.

The TCR originated in a female patient aged 40-50 years who had an allogeneic stem cell transplant from a related donor, so T cells may come from the graft donor. Some clones in this sample may be carry-over from other donors' samples. The chain is built from TRBV5-6 and TRBJ2-5; D call uncertain. The source was PBMCs, collected 100 days after allogeneic stem cell transplant. The CDR3 loop is CASSLDAPETQYF. Written as DNA, the CDR3 is TGTGCCAGCAGCTTGGACGCCCCAGAGACCCAGTACTTC.